These T cell receptor beta chains were read from a single sample in a study of CD8+ T cells in alopecia areata. Generated by immunoSEQ multiplex PCR, the TCRdb table keeps only in-frame clones and is missing some. The table records fewer than 250,000 clones, approximately 45% of them present only once. The sequences come from CD4+ T cells sorted from blood, collected at roughly week 36, from a patient treated with tofacitinib. These receptors originate from a human donor with alopecia areata. Both conserved end residues are part of each CDR3. Fields, in order: V gene, J gene, CDR3 protein.

>TRBV4-3|TRBJ2-3
CASSQDVGGGTDTQYF
>TRBV28|TRBJ2-4
CASSLPAGAKNIQYF
>TRBV15|TRBJ1-2
CATSRDPGQLYGYTF
>TRBV5-4|TRBJ2-1
CASSLARGLANNEQFF
>TRBV30|TRBJ1-1
CAWSVVKSELRTEAFF
>TRBV15|TRBJ2-1
CATSRDSSGREVRTREQFF
>TRBV19|TRBJ2-5
CASAGTKETQYF
>TRBV30|TRBJ1-1
CACTGPRGVNTEAFF
>TRBV5-1|TRBJ2-2
CASSSTISVAGGELFF
>TRBV7-9|TRBJ2-5
CASSRKTGLQETQYF
>TRBV28|TRBJ1-5
CASSPTDRGPQPQHF
>TRBV6-6|TRBJ2-7
CASARESYEQYF
>TRBV29-1|TRBJ2-4
CSVERAGAKNIQYF
>TRBV20-1|TRBJ2-5
CSAAGPETQYF
>TRBV5-1|TRBJ2-5
CASSPQPDREETQYF
>TRBV30|TRBJ2-1
CAWRTPGGGQFF
>TRBV5-1|TRBJ2-3
CASSLDSGRTDTQYF
>TRBV30|TRBJ2-3
CAWSASSDTQYF
>TRBV25-1|TRBJ1-4
CASSAFPGTGNSPEKLFF
>TRBV6-6|TRBJ1-2
CASLEVRYGYTF
>TRBV7-3|TRBJ2-3
CASSLNLDTQYF
>TRBV19|TRBJ2-2
CASSTGIQVGELFF
>TRBV6-5|TRBJ2-2
CAVGGPNTGELFF
>TRBV2|TRBJ1-5
CASSFVQVDQPQHF
>TRBV7-2|TRBJ2-7
CASSPTVAEQYF
>TRBV4-1|TRBJ1-1
CASSQDPGLHGNTEAFF
>TRBV5-1|TRBJ2-3
CASSSLVSTDTQYF
>TRBV2|TRBJ2-4
CATGTSGSTAKNIQYF
>TRBV4-1|TRBJ1-5
CASSQDGANQPQHF
>TRBV29-1|TRBJ1-2
CSVVSPNYGYTF
>TRBV4-2|TRBJ2-7
CASSQVWSGTSGRRTYEQYF
>TRBV19|TRBJ1-2
CASSFRHGYTF
>TRBV27|TRBJ2-2
CASSSALDLGQLFF
>TRBV2|TRBJ2-2
CASRRDTSNTGELFF
>TRBV4-3|TRBJ2-7
CASSQDWVKEQYF
>TRBV18|TRBJ1-2
CASSELENYGYTF
>TRBV7-3|TRBJ2-3
CASKRRGVDTDTQYF
>TRBV9|TRBJ2-6
CASSYKAGANVLTF
>TRBV18|TRBJ2-7
CASSGLAGAYEQYF
>TRBV29-1|TRBJ2-3
CSVEPEWDTQYF
>TRBV18|TRBJ2-3
CASSPPSDTQYF
>TRBV7-9|TRBJ2-6
CASSATGPGANVLTF
>TRBV18|TRBJ2-3
CASSPYGLPDTQYF
>TRBV30|TRBJ1-1
CAWSPSKGEAFF
>TRBV9|TRBJ2-2
CASSPRTLAGELFF
>TRBV29-1|TRBJ2-5
CSVEEAGQRGETQYF
>TRBV14|TRBJ2-3
CASSQQTGTLQYF
>TRBV11-2|TRBJ1-1
CASSRQSSNPDTEAFF
>TRBV29-1|TRBJ1-2
CSADRFDRYGYTF
>TRBV30|TRBJ1-4
CAWEAGQGNEKLFF
>TRBV30|TRBJ2-3
CAWSQADTQYF
>TRBV28|TRBJ2-7
CASSRQHYEQYF
>TRBV5-1|TRBJ2-1
CASSPLVSGEQFF
>TRBV29-1|TRBJ2-1
CSVATSGRNEQFF
>TRBV5-6|TRBJ2-6
CASSPRAGTGANVLTF
>TRBV4-1|TRBJ1-4
CASSLLGLPGEKLFF
>TRBV6-5|TRBJ1-1
CASSSGQGRSEAFF
>TRBV29-1|TRBJ2-1
CSELAGGPGEQFF
>TRBV30|TRBJ2-7
CASTSGSYEQYF
>TRBV6-5|TRBJ2-5
CASSYQGMETQYF